This is a list of T cell receptor beta chains from one sample in a study of early T cells in non-severe SARS-CoV-2 infection. TCRdb independently ran MiXCR on the 5' RACE reads; one entry per CDR3 protein. The table has about 63,000 distinct CDR3 sequences, 10% to 15% seen once; the top ten hold about 4.7%. The sample was whole blood. The receptors shown here come from an adult who was a healthcare worker with PCR-confirmed SARS-CoV-2 infection or an uninfected control (not recorded which). CDR3s include the opening cysteine and the closing phenylalanine or tryptophan. Each record gives: V gene, D gene, clone size, J gene, CDR3 DNA, CDR3 protein. D genes are given only for firm matches. Clone size appears in some rows only: once, few, many, or a class for an expanded clone.

v_gene: TRBV9
d_gene: TRBD1
abundance: .
j_gene: TRBJ2-5
CDR3nt: TGTGCCAGCAGTTATCTGACAGGGTACCAAGAGACCCAGTACTTC
CDR3aa: CASSYLTGYQETQYF

v_gene: TRBV29-1
d_gene: .
abundance: few
j_gene: TRBJ2-3
CDR3nt: TGCAGCGTTGGAACTGGGGGCGGCACAGATACGCAGTATTTT
CDR3aa: CSVGTGGGTDTQYF

v_gene: TRBV25-1
d_gene: .
abundance: few
j_gene: TRBJ1-1
CDR3nt: TGTGCCAGCAGTCCCCCCGGGCGGGGACTGAACACTGAAGCTTTCTTT
CDR3aa: CASSPPGRGLNTEAFF

v_gene: TRBV5-6
d_gene: .
abundance: medium-sized
j_gene: TRBJ2-7
CDR3nt: TGTGCCAGCAGCTCTAGAGCTCCCCTACCCTACGAGCAGTACTTC
CDR3aa: CASSSRAPLPYEQYF

v_gene: TRBV5-8
d_gene: .
abundance: many
j_gene: TRBJ2-1
CDR3nt: TGTGCCAGCAGCCCGCGTTACTATGAGCAGTTCTTC
CDR3aa: CASSPRYYEQFF

v_gene: TRBV20-1
d_gene: .
abundance: many
j_gene: TRBJ2-7
CDR3nt: TGCAGTGCTACCCCATGGGGTTCCTACGAGCAGTACTTC
CDR3aa: CSATPWGSYEQYF

v_gene: TRBV11-2
d_gene: .
abundance: few
j_gene: TRBJ2-1
CDR3nt: TGTGCCAGCAGCACGCGAACGGGGGCTTCCTACAATGAGCAGTTCTTC
CDR3aa: CASSTRTGASYNEQFF

v_gene: TRBV6-5
d_gene: TRBD1
abundance: many
j_gene: TRBJ2-7
CDR3nt: TGTGCCAGCAGTTACCCCCGGAGGGGACAGGGTATATACGAGCAGTACTTC
CDR3aa: CASSYPRRGQGIYEQYF

v_gene: TRBV19
d_gene: TRBD2
abundance: many
j_gene: TRBJ2-2
CDR3nt: TGTGCCAGTAGAGCGGGGGGGCCGGACACCGGGGAGCTGTTTTTT
CDR3aa: CASRAGGPDTGELFF

v_gene: TRBV13
d_gene: .
abundance: few
j_gene: TRBJ1-5
CDR3nt: TGTGCCAGCAGCCGAGCGGTCCGTCTCAATCAGCCCCAGCATTTT
CDR3aa: CASSRAVRLNQPQHF

v_gene: TRBV4-2
d_gene: TRBD2
abundance: many
j_gene: TRBJ2-3
CDR3nt: TGTGCCAGCGTGGCTAGCGGGGACACAGATACGCAGTATTTT
CDR3aa: CASVASGDTDTQYF

v_gene: TRBV7-9
d_gene: TRBD1
abundance: many
j_gene: TRBJ1-6
CDR3nt: TGTGCCAGCAGCTTTGGGGGACAGAGTAATTCACCCCTCCACTTT
CDR3aa: CASSFGGQSNSPLHF

v_gene: TRBV5-1
d_gene: .
abundance: many
j_gene: TRBJ1-3
CDR3nt: TGCGCCAGCAGCTTGGAGTCTGGAAACACCATATATTTT
CDR3aa: CASSLESGNTIYF

v_gene: TRBV3-1
d_gene: TRBD2
abundance: many
j_gene: TRBJ2-7
CDR3nt: TGTGCCAGCAGCCCCCCCCGCGGGGGGGCCAGCGAGCAGTACTTC
CDR3aa: CASSPPRGGASEQYF

v_gene: TRBV20-1
d_gene: .
abundance: .
j_gene: TRBJ1-6
CDR3nt: TGCAGTGCTAGGGGTCCCTATAATTCACCCCTCCACTTT
CDR3aa: CSARGPYNSPLHF

v_gene: TRBV9
d_gene: .
abundance: .
j_gene: TRBJ2-3
CDR3nt: TGTGCCAGCAGCGTAGAACAGGGAGGCACAGATACGCAGTATTTT
CDR3aa: CASSVEQGGTDTQYF

v_gene: TRBV20-1
d_gene: TRBD1
abundance: many
j_gene: TRBJ1-4
CDR3nt: TGCAGTGCCCCTCCCGGGACAGGGGATGAAAAACTGTTTTTT
CDR3aa: CSAPPGTGDEKLFF

v_gene: TRBV9
d_gene: TRBD1
abundance: many
j_gene: TRBJ1-1
CDR3nt: TGTGCCAGCAGCGTAGGGCCAGGGGGCTCTGAAGCTTTCTTT
CDR3aa: CASSVGPGGSEAFF

v_gene: TRBV6-4
d_gene: .
abundance: few
j_gene: TRBJ2-2
CDR3nt: TGTGCCAGCAGTGTCTTGTCGAACACCGGGGAGCTGTTTTTT
CDR3aa: CASSVLSNTGELFF

v_gene: TRBV6-5
d_gene: .
abundance: many
j_gene: TRBJ2-5
CDR3nt: TGTGCCAGCAGTTACGTCGGGGTATCGCAAGAGACCCAGTACTTC
CDR3aa: CASSYVGVSQETQYF

v_gene: TRBV6-5
d_gene: .
abundance: few
j_gene: TRBJ1-2
CDR3nt: TGTGCCAGCAGTTACCTGGACAGCCCCGGCTACACCTTC
CDR3aa: CASSYLDSPGYTF

v_gene: TRBV20-1
d_gene: TRBD1
abundance: many
j_gene: TRBJ2-7
CDR3nt: TGCAGTGCTAGGGGGTGGTCGACAGGGGGCTACGAGCAGTACTTC
CDR3aa: CSARGWSTGGYEQYF

v_gene: TRBV10-1
d_gene: .
abundance: once
j_gene: TRBJ2-4
CDR3nt: TGCCCCAGCAGGAGAATGACGCTCACCAAAAACATTCAGTACTTC
CDR3aa: CPSRRMTLTKNIQYF

v_gene: TRBV7-2
d_gene: .
abundance: many
j_gene: TRBJ1-1
CDR3nt: TGTGCCAGCAGCCCCTTAAGGGGTACTGAAGCTTTCTTT
CDR3aa: CASSPLRGTEAFF

v_gene: TRBV12-5
d_gene: .
abundance: once
j_gene: TRBJ2-3
CDR3nt: TGTGCTAGTGGTTTGGTACGACCAGATACGCAGTATTTT
CDR3aa: CASGLVRPDTQYF

v_gene: TRBV19
d_gene: .
abundance: many
j_gene: TRBJ1-5
CDR3nt: TGTGCCAGTAGCACCAGACAGAAAAGCAATCAGCCCCAGCATTTT
CDR3aa: CASSTRQKSNQPQHF

v_gene: TRBV7-2
d_gene: .
abundance: few
j_gene: TRBJ2-5
CDR3nt: TGTGCCAGCAGCTCAACCCCCTGGGGAGAGACCCAGTACTTC
CDR3aa: CASSSTPWGETQYF

v_gene: TRBV7-8
d_gene: .
abundance: .
j_gene: TRBJ1-5
CDR3nt: TGTGCCAGCAGGATGGGGAATCAGCCCCAGCATTTT
CDR3aa: CASRMGNQPQHF

v_gene: TRBV27
d_gene: .
abundance: many
j_gene: TRBJ2-2
CDR3nt: TGTGCCAGCAGTTACCGACAGTCCACCGGGGAGCTGTTTTTT
CDR3aa: CASSYRQSTGELFF

v_gene: TRBV7-2
d_gene: TRBD1
abundance: many
j_gene: TRBJ2-3
CDR3nt: TGTGCCAGCAGCTCTAACGAAACAGGGGGCAGCACAGATACGCAGTATTTT
CDR3aa: CASSSNETGGSTDTQYF

v_gene: TRBV7-6
d_gene: .
abundance: .
j_gene: TRBJ2-1
CDR3nt: TGTGCCAGCAGCTTATCCGGAGCCTACAATGAGCAGTTCTTC
CDR3aa: CASSLSGAYNEQFF

v_gene: TRBV18
d_gene: .
abundance: many
j_gene: TRBJ2-6
CDR3nt: TGTGCCAGCTGGGGCTCTGGGGCCAACGTCCTGACTTTC
CDR3aa: CASWGSGANVLTF

v_gene: TRBV20-1
d_gene: .
abundance: .
j_gene: TRBJ2-7
CDR3nt: TGCAGTGCGGAACAGGGAGTCGAAAGCTACGAGCAGTACTTC
CDR3aa: CSAEQGVESYEQYF

v_gene: TRBV30
d_gene: .
abundance: .
j_gene: TRBJ1-4
CDR3nt: TGTGCCTGGAGGCCCCGGACACCCACTAATGAAAAACTGTTTTTT
CDR3aa: CAWRPRTPTNEKLFF

v_gene: TRBV6-2/TRBV6-3
d_gene: TRBD1
abundance: .
j_gene: TRBJ2-4
CDR3nt: TGTGCCAGCAGACCTATTCGGACAGGGGAGGCAAAAAACATTCAGTACTTC
CDR3aa: CASRPIRTGEAKNIQYF